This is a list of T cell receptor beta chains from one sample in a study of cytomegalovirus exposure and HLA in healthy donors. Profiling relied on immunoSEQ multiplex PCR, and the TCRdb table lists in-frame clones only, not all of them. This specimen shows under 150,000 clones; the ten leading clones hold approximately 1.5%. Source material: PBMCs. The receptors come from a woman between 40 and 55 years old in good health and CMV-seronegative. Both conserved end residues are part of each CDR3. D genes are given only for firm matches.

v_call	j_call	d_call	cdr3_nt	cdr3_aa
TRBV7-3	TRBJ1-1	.	TGTGCCAGCAGCCGTGGCGGTACCCCCTTGAACACTGAAGCTTTCTTT	CASSRGGTPLNTEAFF
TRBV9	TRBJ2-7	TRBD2	TGTGCCAGCAGCGGACTAGCGGGGGGGCAAAGCGAGCAGTACTTC	CASSGLAGGQSEQYF
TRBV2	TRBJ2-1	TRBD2	TGTGCCAGCAGTGAAGGGACTAGCAATGAGCAGTTCTTC	CASSEGTSNEQFF
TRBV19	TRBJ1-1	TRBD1	TGTGCCAGGACCAAGCAGGGGGCCCAAGAAGCTTTCTTT	CARTKQGAQEAFF
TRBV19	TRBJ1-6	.	TGTGCCAGTAGTATGAAGACGGGATATAATTCACCCCTCCACTTT	CASSMKTGYNSPLHF
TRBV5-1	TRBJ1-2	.	TGCGCCAGCAGCCCACAGGGTAACTATGGCTACACCTTC	CASSPQGNYGYTF
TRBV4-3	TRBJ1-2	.	TGCGCCAGCAGCCAATTCGGTAATCCTATGTATGGCTACACCTTC	CASSQFGNPMYGYTF
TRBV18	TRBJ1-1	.	TGTGCCAGCTCACCACGAACACGGCAGGGGTACACTGAAGCTTTCTTT	CASSPRTRQGYTEAFF
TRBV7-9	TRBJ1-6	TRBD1	TGTGCCAGCAGCTTCACCGGACAGGCCGAAGGACCCCTCCACTTT	CASSFTGQAEGPLHF
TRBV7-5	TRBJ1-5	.	TGTGCCAGACGTACCCGGGACAGGGGGCGAAAGGATCAGCCCCAGCATTTT	CARRTRDRGRKDQPQHF
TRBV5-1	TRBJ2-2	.	TGCGCCAGCAGCCCCGAGTCGGGGAACGGGGAGCTGTTTTTT	CASSPESGNGELFF
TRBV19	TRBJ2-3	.	TGTGCCAGTAGTATTGCTGAGGGCACAGATACGCAGTATTTT	CASSIAEGTDTQYF
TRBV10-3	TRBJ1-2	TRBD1	TGTGCCATGACCGGGACAGTCTCGGCCTATGGCTACACCTTC	CAMTGTVSAYGYTF
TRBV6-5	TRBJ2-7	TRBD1	TGTGCCAGCAGTTACAGGCCCCAGGGGGCCAACGAGCAGTACTTC	CASSYRPQGANEQYF
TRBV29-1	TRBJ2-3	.	TGCAGCGTGAGACTGCAGTCAGATACGCAGTATTTT	CSVRLQSDTQYF
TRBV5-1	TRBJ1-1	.	TGCGCCAGCAGCTTGTTCCTCGACACTGAAGCTTTCTTT	CASSLFLDTEAFF
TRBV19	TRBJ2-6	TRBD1	TGTGCCAGCCGCCGAGGAGGACAGGGGTACTCTGGGGCCAACGTCCTGACTTTC	CASRRGGQGYSGANVLTF
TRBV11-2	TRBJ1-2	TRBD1	TGTGCCAGCAGCCGAATGACAGGGGGCTATGGCTACACCTTC	CASSRMTGGYGYTF
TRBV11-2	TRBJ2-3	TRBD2	TGTGCCAGCAGCTTGAGGGCTAGCGGGGGAGGCTTCACAGATACGCAGTATTTT	CASSLRASGGGFTDTQYF
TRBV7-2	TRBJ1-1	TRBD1	TGTGCCAGCAGCTTAGCTGGGACAGCGAACACTGAAGCTTTCTTT	CASSLAGTANTEAFF
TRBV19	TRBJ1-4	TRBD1	TGTGCCAGTAGCCAGGATTGGGACAGGTCGAATGAAAAACTGTTTTTT	CASSQDWDRSNEKLFF
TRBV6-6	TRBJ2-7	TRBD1	TGTGCCAGCAGTTACTCGCCAGGGGGCTACGAGCAGTACTTC	CASSYSPGGYEQYF
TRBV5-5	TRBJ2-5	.	TGTGCCAGCAGCTGGGGGCAGGAGACCCAGTACTTC	CASSWGQETQYF
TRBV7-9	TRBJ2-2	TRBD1	TGTGCCCTAGGCCGGGACAGGGACACCGGGGAGCTGTTTTTT	CALGRDRDTGELFF
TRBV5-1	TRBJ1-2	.	TGCGCCAGCAGCTTGGGCGACAGGCCCGTCGCTTATGGCTACACCTTC	CASSLGDRPVAYGYTF
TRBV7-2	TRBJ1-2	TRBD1	TGTGCCAGCAGCTTAAGAAGGCCGGGACAGGGGGCCGGTGGCTACACCTTC	CASSLRRPGQGAGGYTF
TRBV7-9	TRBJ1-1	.	TGTGCCAGCAGCGCACGACAGTTGACGAACACTGAAGCTTTCTTT	CASSARQLTNTEAFF
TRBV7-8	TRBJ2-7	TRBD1	TGTGCCAGCAGCCATACTCCGGGACAGGGGTCCCACGAGCAGTACTTC	CASSHTPGQGSHEQYF
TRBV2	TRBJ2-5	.	TGTGCCAGCAGTGAAGAAAGGGTAGGAGGAGAGACCCAGTACTTC	CASSEERVGGETQYF
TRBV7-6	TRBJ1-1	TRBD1	TGTGCCAGCAGCTCAGGGGGCGAGGTGAACACTGAAGCTTTCTTT	CASSSGGEVNTEAFF
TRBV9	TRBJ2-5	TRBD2	TGTGCCAGCAGCGTAGCTAGCGGCCGAGAGACCCAGTACTTC	CASSVASGRETQYF
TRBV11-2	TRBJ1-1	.	TGTGCCAGCAGCTTAGGAGATACGGCTTTCTTT	CASSLGDTAFF
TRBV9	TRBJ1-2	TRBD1	TGTGCCAGCAGTCGGGACAGGGGCAACTATGGCTACACCTTC	CASSRDRGNYGYTF
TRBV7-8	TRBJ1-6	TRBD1	TGTGCCAGCAGCCCAAGGACAGGGGGCTCCTATAATTCACCCCTCCACTTT	CASSPRTGGSYNSPLHF
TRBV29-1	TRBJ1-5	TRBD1	TGCAGCGTTGGTCAGGGGGCCATGGGCAATCAGCCCCAGCATTTT	CSVGQGAMGNQPQHF
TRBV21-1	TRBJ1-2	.	TGTGCCAGCAGCAAAGAGGGGGTCTATGGCTACACCTTC	CASSKEGVYGYTF
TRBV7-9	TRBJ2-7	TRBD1	TGTGCCAGCAGCTCGCGACAGGGGGCTAACGAGCAGTACTTC	CASSSRQGANEQYF
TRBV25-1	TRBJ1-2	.	TGTGCCAGCAGTGAAGTAGGGGCTTCGAACTATGGCTACACCTTC	CASSEVGASNYGYTF
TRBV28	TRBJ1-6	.	TGTGCCAGCAGTTTATACAGGGCGATCAATTCACCCCTCCACTTT	CASSLYRAINSPLHF
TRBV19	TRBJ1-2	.	TGTGCCAGTAGTATAGATCGAGGCACCTATGGCTACACCTTC	CASSIDRGTYGYTF
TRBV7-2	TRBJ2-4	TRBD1	TGTGCCAGCAGCTTGCCCGGGACAGAGCTAGCCAAAAACATTCAGTACTTC	CASSLPGTELAKNIQYF
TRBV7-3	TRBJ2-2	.	TGTGCCAGCAGCTTTATGGGGGGGGCCGGGGCCGGGGAGCTGTTTTTT	CASSFMGGAGAGELFF
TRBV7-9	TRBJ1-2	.	TGTGCCAGCAGCCAGCTCGTGACCGGGGGGTACACCTTC	CASSQLVTGGYTF
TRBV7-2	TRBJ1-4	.	TGTGCCAGCAGCTTATGGCCGCTGGGAGGTGAAAAACTGTTTTTT	CASSLWPLGGEKLFF
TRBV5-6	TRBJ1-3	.	TGTGCCAGCACCTCATTGAGTTGGTTCTCTGGAAACACCATATATTTT	CASTSLSWFSGNTIYF
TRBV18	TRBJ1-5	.	TGTGCCAGCTCAGCAGGGTGGGCAAGCAATCAGCCCCAGCATTTT	CASSAGWASNQPQHF
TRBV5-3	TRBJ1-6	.	TGTGCCAGAAGCGGGTGCGGGGGTGATAATTCACCCCTCCACTTT	CARSGCGGDNSPLHF
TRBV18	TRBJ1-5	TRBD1	TGTGCCAGCTCACCACCGGAGGGGGCGAGTCAGCCCCAGCATTTT	CASSPPEGASQPQHF
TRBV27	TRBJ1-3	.	TGTGCCAGCAGTGCCCACAGGGCCGGAAACACCATATATTTT	CASSAHRAGNTIYF
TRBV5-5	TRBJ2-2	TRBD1	TGTGCCAGCAGCTTGCTGCTCGACAGGGGGCGAACCGGGGAGCTGTTTTTT	CASSLLLDRGRTGELFF
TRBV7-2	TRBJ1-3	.	TGTGCCAGCAGCTTAGCGGGGGCGGAAGGAAACACCATATATTTT	CASSLAGAEGNTIYF
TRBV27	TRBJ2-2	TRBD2	TGTGCCAGCTCCTTACAGCGGGGGTTTCTCGGGGAGCTGTTTTTT	CASSLQRGFLGELFF
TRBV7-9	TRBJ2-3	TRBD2	TGTGCCAGCAGCCCGGGGACTAGCGGGGGGTATAGCACAGATACGCAGTATTTT	CASSPGTSGGYSTDTQYF
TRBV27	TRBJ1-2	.	TGTGCCAGCAGTTTATACCGCACGGGAGACTTACTCTATGGCTACACCTTC	CASSLYRTGDLLYGYTF
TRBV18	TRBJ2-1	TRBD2	TGTGCCAGCTCACTGGGACTAGCGGGTGCCTACAATGAGCAGTTCTTC	CASSLGLAGAYNEQFF
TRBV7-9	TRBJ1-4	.	TGTGCCAGCAGCTTAGCGGCCCACAATGAAAAACTGTTTTTT	CASSLAAHNEKLFF
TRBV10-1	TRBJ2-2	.	TGCGCCACCACCACGGGAGTGGAGCTGTTTTTT	CATTTGVELFF
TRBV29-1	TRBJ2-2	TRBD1	TGCAGCGTCTCCGGGACAGGGGGCGGGGAGCTGTTTTTT	CSVSGTGGGELFF
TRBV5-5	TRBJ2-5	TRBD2	TGTGCCAGCAGCCTAATAGGACTAGCGGGGGAGACCCAGTACTTC	CASSLIGLAGETQYF
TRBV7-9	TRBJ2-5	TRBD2	TGTGCCAGCGGGGGGACTAGCGGGGGAGCAGAGACCCAGTACTTC	CASGGTSGGAETQYF